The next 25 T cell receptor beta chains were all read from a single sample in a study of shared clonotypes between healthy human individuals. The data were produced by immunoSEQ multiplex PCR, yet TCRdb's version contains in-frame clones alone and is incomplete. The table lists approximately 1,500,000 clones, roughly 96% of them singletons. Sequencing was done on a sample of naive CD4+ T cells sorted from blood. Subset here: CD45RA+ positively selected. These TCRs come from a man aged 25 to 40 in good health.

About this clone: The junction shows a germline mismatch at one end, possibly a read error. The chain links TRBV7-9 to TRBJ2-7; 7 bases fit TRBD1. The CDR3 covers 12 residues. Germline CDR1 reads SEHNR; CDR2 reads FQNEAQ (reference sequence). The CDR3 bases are TGTGCCAGCAGCTTTCGGGACAGAGATTACAACTTC. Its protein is CASSFRDRDYNF.

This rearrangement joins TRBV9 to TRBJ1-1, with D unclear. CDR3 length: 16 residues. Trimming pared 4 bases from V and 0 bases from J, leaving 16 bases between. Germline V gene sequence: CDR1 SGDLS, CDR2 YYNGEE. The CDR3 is CASSPRVDFMNTEAFF. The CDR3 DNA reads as TGTGCCAGCAGCCCCCGAGTAGACTTTATGAACACTGAAGCTTTCTTT.

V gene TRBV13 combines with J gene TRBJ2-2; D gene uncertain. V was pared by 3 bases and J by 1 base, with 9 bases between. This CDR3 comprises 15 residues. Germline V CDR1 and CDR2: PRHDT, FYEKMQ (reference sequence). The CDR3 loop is CASSFWTENTGELFF. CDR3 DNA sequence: TGTGCCAGCAGCTTTTGGACGGAGAACACCGGGGAGCTGTTTTTT.

The CDR3: CASSLARRRTVSYEQYF. The CDR3 coding sequence is TGTGCCAGCAGCTTGGCCCGCCGCAGGACAGTATCCTACGAGCAGTACTTC. This chain uses TRBV5-6 with TRBJ2-7; weak D call: TRBD1 (6 bases). CDR1 SGHDT and CDR2 YYEEEE come from the germline V gene. The V end was cut by 0 bases, the J end by 1 base, with 17 bases between. This CDR3 contains 17 residues.

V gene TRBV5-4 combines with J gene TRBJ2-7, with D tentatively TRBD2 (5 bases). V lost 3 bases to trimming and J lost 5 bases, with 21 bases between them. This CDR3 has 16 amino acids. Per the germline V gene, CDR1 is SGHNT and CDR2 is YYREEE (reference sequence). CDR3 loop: CASSSPTTTTTDEQYF. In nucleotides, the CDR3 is TGTGCCAGCAGCTCCCCGACTACAACCACGACGGACGAGCAGTACTTC.

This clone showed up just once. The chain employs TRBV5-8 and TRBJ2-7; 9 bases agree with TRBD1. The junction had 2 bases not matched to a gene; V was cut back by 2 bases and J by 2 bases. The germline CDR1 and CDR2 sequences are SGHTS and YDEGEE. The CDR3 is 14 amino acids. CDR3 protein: CASSLQGATYEQYF. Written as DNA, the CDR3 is TGTGCCAGCAGCTTACAGGGGGCAACCTACGAGCAGTACTTC.

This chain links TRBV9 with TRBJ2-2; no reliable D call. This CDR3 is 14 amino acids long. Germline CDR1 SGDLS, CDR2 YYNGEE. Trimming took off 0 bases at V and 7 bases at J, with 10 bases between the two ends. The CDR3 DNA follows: TGTGCCAGCAGCGTAGAACCCCGGAGCGGGGAGCTGTTTTTT. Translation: CASSVEPRSGELFF. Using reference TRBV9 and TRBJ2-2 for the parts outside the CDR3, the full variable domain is DSGVTQTPKHLITATGQRVTLRCSPRSGDLSVYWYQQSLDQGLQFLIQYYNGEERAKGNILERFSAQQFPDLHSELNLSSLELGDSALYFCASSVEPRSGELFFGEGSRLTVL.

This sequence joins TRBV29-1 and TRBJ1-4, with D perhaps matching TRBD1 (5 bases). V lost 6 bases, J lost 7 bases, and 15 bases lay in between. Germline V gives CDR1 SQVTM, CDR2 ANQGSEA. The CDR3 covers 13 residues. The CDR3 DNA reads TGCAGCGTCCAAAGGGGCGGTGGTGAAAAACTGTTTTTT. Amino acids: CSVQRGGGEKLFF.

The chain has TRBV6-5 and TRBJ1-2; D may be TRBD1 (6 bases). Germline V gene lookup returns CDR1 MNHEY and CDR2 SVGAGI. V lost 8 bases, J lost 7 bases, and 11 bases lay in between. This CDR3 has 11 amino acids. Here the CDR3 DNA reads TGTGCCAGCGGAAACAGGGTTGGCTACACCTTC. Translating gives CASGNRVGYTF.

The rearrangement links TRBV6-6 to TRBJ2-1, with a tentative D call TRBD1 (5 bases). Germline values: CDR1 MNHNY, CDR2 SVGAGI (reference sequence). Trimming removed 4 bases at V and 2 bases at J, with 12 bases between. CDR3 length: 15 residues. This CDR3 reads CASSFLDSPYNEQFF. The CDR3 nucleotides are TGTGCCAGCAGTTTCCTAGACAGTCCCTACAATGAGCAGTTCTTC.

DNA for the CDR3: TGTGCCAGGATTTCCGGGACCCCAAATGGCTACACCTTC. Encoded protein: CARISGTPNGYTF. The chain uses TRBV28 and TRBJ1-2, with D tentatively TRBD1 (5 bases). V was clipped by 9 bases and J by 6 bases, with 17 bases between them. The CDR3 spans 13 residues. The V gene's germline CDR1 is MDHEN and CDR2 SYDVKM.

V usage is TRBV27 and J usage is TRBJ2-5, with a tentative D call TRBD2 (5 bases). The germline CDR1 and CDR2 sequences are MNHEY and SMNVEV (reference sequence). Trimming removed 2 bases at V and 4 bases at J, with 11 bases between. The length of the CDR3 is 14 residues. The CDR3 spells CASSLTGLAETQYF. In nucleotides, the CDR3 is TGTGCCAGCAGTTTAACGGGGTTGGCAGAGACCCAGTACTTC.

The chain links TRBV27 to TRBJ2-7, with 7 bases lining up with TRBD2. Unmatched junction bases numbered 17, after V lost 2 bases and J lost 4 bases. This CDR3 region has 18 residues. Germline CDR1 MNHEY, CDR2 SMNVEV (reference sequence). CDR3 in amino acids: CASSLIGGSGGSRYEQYF. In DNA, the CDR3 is TGTGCCAGCAGTTTAATTGGGGGTAGCGGCGGGAGTAGGTACGAGCAGTACTTC.

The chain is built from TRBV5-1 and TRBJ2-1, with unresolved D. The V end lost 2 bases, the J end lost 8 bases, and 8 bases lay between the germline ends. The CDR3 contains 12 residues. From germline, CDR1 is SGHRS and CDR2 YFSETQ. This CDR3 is CASSFQEYEQFF. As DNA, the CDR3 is TGCGCCAGCAGCTTTCAGGAGTATGAGCAGTTCTTC. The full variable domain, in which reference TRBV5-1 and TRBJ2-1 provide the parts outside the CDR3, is KAGVTQTPRYLIKTRGQQVTLSCSPISGHRSVSWYQQTPGQGLQFLFEYFSETQRNKGNFPGRFSGRQFSNSRSEMNVSTLELGDSALYLCASSFQEYEQFFGPGTRLTVL.

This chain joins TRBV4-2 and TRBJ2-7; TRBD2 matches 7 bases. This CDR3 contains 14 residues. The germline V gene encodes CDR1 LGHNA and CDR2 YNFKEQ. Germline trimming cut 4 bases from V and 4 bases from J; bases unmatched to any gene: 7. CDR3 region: CASSPRAGLYEQYF. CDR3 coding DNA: TGTGCCAGCAGCCCAAGAGCGGGACTGTACGAGCAGTACTTC.

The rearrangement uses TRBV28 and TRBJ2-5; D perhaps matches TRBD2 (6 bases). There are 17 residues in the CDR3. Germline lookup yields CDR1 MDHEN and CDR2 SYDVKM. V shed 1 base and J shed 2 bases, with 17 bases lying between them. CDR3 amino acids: CASSLLGSSVDQETQYF. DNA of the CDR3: TGTGCCAGCAGTTTATTGGGCTCTAGCGTAGATCAAGAGACCCAGTACTTC.

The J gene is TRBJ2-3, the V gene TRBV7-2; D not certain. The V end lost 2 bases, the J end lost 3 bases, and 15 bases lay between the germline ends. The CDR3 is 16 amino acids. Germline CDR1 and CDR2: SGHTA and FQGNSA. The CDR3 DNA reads TGTGCCAGCAGCTTACAGGTAGCCAAGCCAACAGATACGCAGTATTTT. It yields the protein CASSLQVAKPTDTQYF.

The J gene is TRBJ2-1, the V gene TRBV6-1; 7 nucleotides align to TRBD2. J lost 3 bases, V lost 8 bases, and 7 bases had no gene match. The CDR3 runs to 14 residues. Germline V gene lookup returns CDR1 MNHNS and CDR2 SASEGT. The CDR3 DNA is TGTGCCAGCGGGAGCGGGGCTGGCTACAATGAGCAGTTCTTC. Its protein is CASGSGAGYNEQFF.

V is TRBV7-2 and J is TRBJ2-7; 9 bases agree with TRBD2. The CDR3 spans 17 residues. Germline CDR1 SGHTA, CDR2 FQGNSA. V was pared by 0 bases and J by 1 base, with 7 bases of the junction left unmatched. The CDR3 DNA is TGTGCCAGCAGCTTAGCCCCTAGCGGGACTCTATCCTACGAGCAGTACTTC. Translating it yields CASSLAPSGTLSYEQYF. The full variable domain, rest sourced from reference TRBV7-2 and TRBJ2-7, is GAGVSQSPSNKVTEKGKDVELRCDPISGHTALYWYRQSLGQGLEFLIYFQGNSAPDKSGLPSDRFSAERTGGSVSTLTIQRTQQEDSAVYLCASSLAPSGTLSYEQYFGPGTRLTVT.

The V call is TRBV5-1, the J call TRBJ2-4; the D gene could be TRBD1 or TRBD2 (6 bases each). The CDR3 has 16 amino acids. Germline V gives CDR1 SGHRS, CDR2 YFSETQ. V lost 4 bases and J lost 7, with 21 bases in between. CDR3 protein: CASSPQRGVRQNIQYF. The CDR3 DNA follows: TGCGCCAGCAGCCCCCAGAGGGGGGTCAGGCAGAACATTCAGTACTTC. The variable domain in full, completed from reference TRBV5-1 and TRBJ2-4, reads KAGVTQTPRYLIKTRGQQVTLSCSPISGHRSVSWYQQTPGQGLQFLFEYFSETQRNKGNFPGRFSGRQFSNSRSEMNVSTLELGDSALYLCASSPQRGVRQNIQYFGAGTRLSVL.

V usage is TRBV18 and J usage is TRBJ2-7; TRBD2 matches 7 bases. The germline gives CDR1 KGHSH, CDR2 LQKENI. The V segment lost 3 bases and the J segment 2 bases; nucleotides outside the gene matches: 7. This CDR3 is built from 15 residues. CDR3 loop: CASSPDSGPPYEQYF. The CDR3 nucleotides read TGTGCCAGCTCACCCGATAGCGGGCCCCCCTACGAGCAGTACTTC.

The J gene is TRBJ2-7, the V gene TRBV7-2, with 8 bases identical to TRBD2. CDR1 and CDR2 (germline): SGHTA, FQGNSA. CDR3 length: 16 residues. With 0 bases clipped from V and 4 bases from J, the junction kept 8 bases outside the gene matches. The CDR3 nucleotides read TGTGCCAGCAGCTTAGCTTTTGGTCTAGCGGGTTACGAGCAGTACTTC. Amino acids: CASSLAFGLAGYEQYF.

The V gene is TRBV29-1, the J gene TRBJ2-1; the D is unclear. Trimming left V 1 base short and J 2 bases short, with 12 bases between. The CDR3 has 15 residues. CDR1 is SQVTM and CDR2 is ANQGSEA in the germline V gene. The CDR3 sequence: CSVEGQSTPYNEQFF. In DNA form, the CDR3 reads TGCAGCGTTGAAGGCCAGTCCACCCCCTACAATGAGCAGTTCTTC.

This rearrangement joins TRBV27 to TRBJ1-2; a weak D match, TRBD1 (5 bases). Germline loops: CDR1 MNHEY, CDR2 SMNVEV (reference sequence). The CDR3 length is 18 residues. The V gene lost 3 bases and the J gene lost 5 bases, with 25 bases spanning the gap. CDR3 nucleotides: TGTGCCAGCAGTTTCGGGTCTCCGAGAGGGACGGTTAAGTATGGCTACACCTTC. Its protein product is CASSFGSPRGTVKYGYTF.

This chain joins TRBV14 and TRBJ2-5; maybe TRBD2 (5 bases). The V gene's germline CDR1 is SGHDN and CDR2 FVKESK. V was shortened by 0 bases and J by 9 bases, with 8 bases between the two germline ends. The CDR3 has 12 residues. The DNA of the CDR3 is TGTGCCAGCAGCCAAGAGTTGAGGGCCCAGTACTTC. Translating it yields CASSQELRAQYF. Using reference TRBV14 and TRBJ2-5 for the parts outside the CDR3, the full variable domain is EAGVTQFPSHSVIEKGQTVTLRCDPISGHDNLYWYRRVMGKEIKFLLHFVKESKQDESGMPNNRFLAERTGGTYSTLKVQPAELEDSGVYFCASSQELRAQYFGPGTRLLVL.